This T cell receptor (beta chain) was sequenced for a study of blood T cells in healthy people across ages. Regarding the study as a whole: Diversity estimates drawn from one million T cells were deemed underestimates.

Per-sample yields of isolated PBMCs were at least 6 million. The V and J ends lost 6 bases and 6 bases respectively, with 18 bases between them. Per the germline V gene, CDR1 is LGHDT and CDR2 is YNNKEL (reference sequence). The CDR3 is made up of 14 amino acids. In regard to this clonotype: Its antigen is still unknown.

The use of a sample-barcoded 5' primer and a J-beta primer mix characterized a second PCR of about 7 to 12 cycles. TCRdb reprocessed the 5' RACE reads via MiXCR and lists one record per CDR3 protein. The table records roughly 500,000 distinct CDR3 sequences, 27% of them present only once. The rearrangement joins TRBV3-1 to TRBJ2-7; tentatively, D is TRBD1 (6 bases). The receptor's source is a woman aged 65 to 85 in good health. Input material: blood. CDR3 residues: CASSLQGNWGEQYF. CDR3 in DNA: TGTGCCAGCAGTCTACAGGGTAATTGGGGCGAGCAGTACTTC.